This note documents a single T cell receptor beta chain sequence. Each CDR3 protein gets one entry after TCRdb re-called the 5' RACE reads with MiXCR. The table includes 300,000 to 400,000 distinct CDR3 sequences, approximately 16% detected once. This specimen belongs to a study of T-cell memory formation after mild COVID-19. This CDR3 has 18 residues. Germline lookup yields CDR1 MNHEY and CDR2 SVGEGT. With V trimmed by 2 bases and J by 1 base, 8 bases remained unmatched. This receptor was taken from a young man who had mild COVID-19 (a few samples of this study predate the infection). Cell type and time point are not known. This chain joins TRBV6-2 or TRBV6-3 and TRBJ2-3; 11 nucleotides align to TRBD2. The specimen sequenced was PBMCs or a T cell subset sorted from them (not recorded which). Here the CDR3 reads CASSYRLAGGRRTDTQYF. The CDR3 nucleotides read TGTGCCAGCAGTTACCGGCTAGCGGGGGGACGACGCACAGATACGCAGTATTTT.